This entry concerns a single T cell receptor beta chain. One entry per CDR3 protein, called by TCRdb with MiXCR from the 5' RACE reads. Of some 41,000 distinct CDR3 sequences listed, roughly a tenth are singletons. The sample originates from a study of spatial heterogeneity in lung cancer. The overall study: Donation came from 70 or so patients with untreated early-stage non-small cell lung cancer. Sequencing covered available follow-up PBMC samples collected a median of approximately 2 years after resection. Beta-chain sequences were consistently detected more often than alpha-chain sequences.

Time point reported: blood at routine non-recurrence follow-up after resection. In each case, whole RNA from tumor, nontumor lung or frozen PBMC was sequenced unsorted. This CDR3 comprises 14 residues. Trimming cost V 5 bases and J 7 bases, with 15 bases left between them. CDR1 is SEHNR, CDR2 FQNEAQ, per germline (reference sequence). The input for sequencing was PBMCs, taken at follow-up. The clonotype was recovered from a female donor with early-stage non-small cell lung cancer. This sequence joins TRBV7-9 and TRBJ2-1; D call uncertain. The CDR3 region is CASSPSPGWNEQFF. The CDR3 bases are TGTGCCAGCAGCCCTTCCCCCGGGTGGAATGAGCAGTTCTTC.